These 8 T cell receptor beta chains were all obtained from the same sample, sequenced in a study of early T cells in non-severe SARS-CoV-2 infection. MiXCR, run by TCRdb on the 5' RACE reads, gives a single entry per CDR3 protein. The sample records 40,000 to 50,000 distinct CDR3 sequences, 5% to 5.5% being singletons. The source material was whole blood, sampled at baseline. The receptors come from an adult who was a healthcare worker with PCR-confirmed SARS-CoV-2 infection or an uninfected control (not recorded which).

The rearrangement links TRBV30 to TRBJ1-5; D is uncertain. V shed 3 bases and J shed 3 bases, with 15 bases lying between them. Per the germline V gene, CDR1 is GTSNPN and CDR2 is SVGIG (reference sequence). The CDR3 length is 15 residues. CDR3: CAWSWSGRINQPQHF. The CDR3 DNA reads TGTGCCTGGAGCTGGAGTGGCAGGATCAATCAGCCCCAGCATTTT.

The J gene is TRBJ2-7, the V gene TRBV19; D might be TRBD1 or TRBD2, each matching 5 bases. Per the germline V gene, CDR1 is LNHDA and CDR2 is SQIVND (reference sequence). This CDR3 contains 13 residues. V was shortened by 5 bases and J by 7 bases, with 15 bases between the two germline ends. The CDR3 sequence is CASSSRGAQEQYF. Written as DNA, the CDR3 is TGTGCCAGTAGTTCCCGAGGGGCGCAGGAGCAGTACTTC.

This clonotype has a count of ten or more. The genes are TRBV27 and TRBJ2-7, with D maybe TRBD2 (5 bases). The CDR3 length is 14 residues. V shed 6 bases and J shed 2 bases, with 14 bases lying between them. Germline V gene data show CDR1 as MNHEY and CDR2 as SMNVEV (reference sequence). The CDR3 region has the DNA TGTGCCAGCAGCACACCGGGATTACCCTACGAGCAGTACTTC. Amino acids: CASSTPGLPYEQYF.

This clonotype was recorded a few times. J is TRBJ2-3 and V is TRBV7-9; 11 positions agree with TRBD2. The CDR3 is 15 amino acids. V lost 5 bases to trimming and J lost 5 bases; unmatched junction nucleotides: 6. Germline V CDR1 and CDR2: SEHNR, FQNEAQ (reference sequence). DNA of the CDR3: TGTGCCAGCAGCACTAGCGGGAGCGGAGAAGATACGCAGTATTTT. This codes for CASSTSGSGEDTQYF. The variable domain in full, with the rest retrieved from reference TRBV7-9 and TRBJ2-3, is DTGVSQNPRHKITKRGQNVTFRCDPISEHNRLYWYRQTLGQGPEFLTYFQNEAQLEKSRLLSDRFSAERPKGSFSTLEIQRTEQGDSAMYLCASSTSGSGEDTQYFGPGTRLTVL.

In this sample, this clonotype turned up a few times. This chain links TRBV18 with TRBJ2-3; D may be TRBD2 (6 bases). Germline V CDR1 and CDR2: KGHSH, LQKENI. The CDR3 extends over 15 amino acids. Deletions cut 2 bases from V and 9 bases from J, with 18 bases between. CDR3 in amino acids: CASSPSGTGPLTQYF. In DNA, the CDR3 is TGTGCCAGCTCACCATCCGGGACTGGGCCTTTGACGCAGTATTTT.

This clonotype was recorded many times. DNA of the CDR3: TGTGCCACCAGCGGGGGACAGGGGGTTGACGAGCAGTACTTC. It encodes CATSGGQGVDEQYF. The chain recombines TRBV15 with TRBJ2-7, with TRBD1 identical over 11 bases. V shed 5 bases, J shed 5 bases, and the junction held 5 bases outside the gene matches. CDR1 is LNHNV, CDR2 YYDKDF, per germline (reference sequence). The CDR3 sequence is 14 residues long.

The chain employs TRBV9 and TRBJ1-2, with 8 bases lining up with TRBD1. Looked up from germline, CDR1 is SGDLS and CDR2 is YYNGEE. The CDR3 totals 16 residues. Unmatched junction bases numbered 11, after V lost 4 bases and J lost 3 bases. The CDR3 DNA sequence: TGTGCCAGCAGCCCCCAGACAGGGGTCCTGGACTATGGCTACACCTTC. Translated, it gives CASSPQTGVLDYGYTF.

This clonotype was observed a few times. The chain joins TRBV10-3 to TRBJ2-1; D may be TRBD2 (6 bases). The germline V and J ends were trimmed by 8 bases and 3 bases, with 11 bases remaining between them. Germline V gene sequence: CDR1 ENHRY, CDR2 SYGVKD. This CDR3 has 13 residues. CDR3 nucleotides: TGTGCCATCCGGGACTTTGACTACAATGAGCAGTTCTTC. It yields the protein CAIRDFDYNEQFF.